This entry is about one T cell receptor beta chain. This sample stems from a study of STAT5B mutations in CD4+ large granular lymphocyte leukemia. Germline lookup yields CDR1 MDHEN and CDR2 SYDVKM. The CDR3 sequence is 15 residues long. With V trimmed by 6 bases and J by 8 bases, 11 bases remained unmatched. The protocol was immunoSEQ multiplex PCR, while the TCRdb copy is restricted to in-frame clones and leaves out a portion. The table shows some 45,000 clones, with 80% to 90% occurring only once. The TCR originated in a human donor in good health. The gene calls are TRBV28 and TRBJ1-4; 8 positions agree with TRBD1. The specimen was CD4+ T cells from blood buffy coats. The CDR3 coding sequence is TGTGCCAGCAGCCGATCCGGGACAGGATCCGAAAAACTGTTTTTT. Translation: CASSRSGTGSEKLFF.